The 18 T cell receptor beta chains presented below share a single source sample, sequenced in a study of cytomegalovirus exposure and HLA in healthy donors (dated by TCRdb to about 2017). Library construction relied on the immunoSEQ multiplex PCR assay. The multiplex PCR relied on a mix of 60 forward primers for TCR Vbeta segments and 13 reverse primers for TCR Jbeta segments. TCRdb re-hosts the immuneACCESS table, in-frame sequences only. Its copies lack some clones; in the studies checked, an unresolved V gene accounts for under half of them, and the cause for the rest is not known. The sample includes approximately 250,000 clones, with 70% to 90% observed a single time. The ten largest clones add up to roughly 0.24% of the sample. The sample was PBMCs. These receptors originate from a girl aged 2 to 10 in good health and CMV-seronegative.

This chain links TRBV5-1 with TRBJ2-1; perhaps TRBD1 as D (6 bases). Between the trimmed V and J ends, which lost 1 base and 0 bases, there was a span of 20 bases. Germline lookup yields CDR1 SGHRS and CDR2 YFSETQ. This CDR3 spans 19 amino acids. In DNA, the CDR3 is TGCGCCAGCAGCTTGTTAGGTTGGGGGCGCCGGGGCTCCTACAATGAGCAGTTCTTC. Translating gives CASSLLGWGRRGSYNEQFF.

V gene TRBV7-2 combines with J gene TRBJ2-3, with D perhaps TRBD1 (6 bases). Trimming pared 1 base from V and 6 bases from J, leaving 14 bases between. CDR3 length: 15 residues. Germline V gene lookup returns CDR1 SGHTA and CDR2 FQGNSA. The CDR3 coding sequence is TGTGCCAGCAGCTTAGGGGCAGGGGCGTTGGATACGCAGTATTTT. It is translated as CASSLGAGALDTQYF.

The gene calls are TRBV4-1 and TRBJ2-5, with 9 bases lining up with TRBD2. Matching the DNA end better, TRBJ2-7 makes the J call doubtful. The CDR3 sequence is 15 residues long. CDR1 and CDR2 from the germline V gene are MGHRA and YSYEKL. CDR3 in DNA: TGCGCCAGCAGCCAAGTAGGACTAGCGTCCTACGAGCAGTACTTC. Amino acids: CASSQVGLASYEQYF.

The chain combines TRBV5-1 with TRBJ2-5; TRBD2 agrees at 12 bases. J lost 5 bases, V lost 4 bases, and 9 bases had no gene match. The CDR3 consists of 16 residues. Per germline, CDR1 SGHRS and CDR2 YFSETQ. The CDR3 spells CASSTRLAGGPETQYF. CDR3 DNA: TGCGCCAGCAGCACCCGTCTAGCGGGGGGGCCCGAGACCCAGTACTTC.

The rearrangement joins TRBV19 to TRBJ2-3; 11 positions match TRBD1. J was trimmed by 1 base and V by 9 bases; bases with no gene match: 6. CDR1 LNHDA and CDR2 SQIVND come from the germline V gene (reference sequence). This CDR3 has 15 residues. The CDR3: CASRDRGVGTDTQYF. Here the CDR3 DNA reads TGTGCCAGCCGGGACAGGGGGGTTGGCACAGATACGCAGTATTTT.

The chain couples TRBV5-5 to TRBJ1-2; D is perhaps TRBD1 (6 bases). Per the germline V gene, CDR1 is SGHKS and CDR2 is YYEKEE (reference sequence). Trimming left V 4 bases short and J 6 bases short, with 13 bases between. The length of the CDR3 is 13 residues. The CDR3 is CASSVTGTNGYTF. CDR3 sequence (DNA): TGTGCCAGCAGCGTGACCGGGACAAATGGCTACACCTTC.

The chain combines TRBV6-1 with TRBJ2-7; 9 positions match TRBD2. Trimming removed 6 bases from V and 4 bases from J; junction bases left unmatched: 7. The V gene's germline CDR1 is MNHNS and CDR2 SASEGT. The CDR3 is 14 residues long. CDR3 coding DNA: TGTGCCAGCAGGCGCGGGGGGGCGAGATACGAGCAGTACTTC. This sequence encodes CASRRGGARYEQYF.

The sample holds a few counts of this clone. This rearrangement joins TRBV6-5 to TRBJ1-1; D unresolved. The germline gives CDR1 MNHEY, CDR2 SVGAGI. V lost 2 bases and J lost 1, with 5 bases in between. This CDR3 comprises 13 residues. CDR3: CASSYGGNTEAFF. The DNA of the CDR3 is TGTGCCAGCAGTTACGGAGGGAACACTGAAGCTTTCTTT.

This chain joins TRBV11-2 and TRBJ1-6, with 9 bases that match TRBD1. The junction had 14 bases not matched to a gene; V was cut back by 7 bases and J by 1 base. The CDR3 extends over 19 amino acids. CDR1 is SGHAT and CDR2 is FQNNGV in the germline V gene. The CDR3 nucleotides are TGTGCCAGCACCAACGACTCGGACAGGGGATGGTCCTATAATTCACCCCTCCACTTT. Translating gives CASTNDSDRGWSYNSPLHF.

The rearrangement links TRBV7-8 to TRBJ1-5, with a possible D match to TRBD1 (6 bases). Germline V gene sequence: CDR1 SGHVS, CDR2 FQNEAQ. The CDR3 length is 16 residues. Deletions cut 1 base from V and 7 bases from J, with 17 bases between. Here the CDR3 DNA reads TGTGCCAGCAGCTTAGGGGTTTGGGGGCAGGGGCAGCCCCAGCATTTT. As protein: CASSLGVWGQGQPQHF.

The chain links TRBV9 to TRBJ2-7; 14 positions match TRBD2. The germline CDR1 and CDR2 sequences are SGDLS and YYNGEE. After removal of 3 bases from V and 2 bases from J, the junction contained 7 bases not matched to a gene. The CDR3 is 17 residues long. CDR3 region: CASSGTSGGQDPYEQYF. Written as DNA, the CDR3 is TGTGCCAGCAGCGGGACTAGCGGGGGGCAAGACCCCTACGAGCAGTACTTC.

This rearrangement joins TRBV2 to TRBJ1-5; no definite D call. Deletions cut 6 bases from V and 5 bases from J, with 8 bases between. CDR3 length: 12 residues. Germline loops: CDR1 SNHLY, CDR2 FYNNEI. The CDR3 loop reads CASRGGYQPQHF. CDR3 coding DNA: TGTGCCAGCAGGGGAGGTTATCAGCCCCAGCATTTT.

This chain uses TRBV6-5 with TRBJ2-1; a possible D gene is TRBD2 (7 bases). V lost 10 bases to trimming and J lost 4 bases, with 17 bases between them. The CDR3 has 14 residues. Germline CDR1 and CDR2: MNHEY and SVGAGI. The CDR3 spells CATGGGRSYNEQFF. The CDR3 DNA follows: TGTGCCACGGGGGGCGGCCGGTCGTACAATGAGCAGTTCTTC.

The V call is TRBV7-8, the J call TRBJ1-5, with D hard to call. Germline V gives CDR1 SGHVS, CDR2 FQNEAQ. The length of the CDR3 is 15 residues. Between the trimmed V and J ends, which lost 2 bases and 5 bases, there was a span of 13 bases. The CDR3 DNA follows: TGTGCCAGCAGCTTACGCGAGGGAGCCTATCAGCCCCAGCATTTT. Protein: CASSLREGAYQPQHF.

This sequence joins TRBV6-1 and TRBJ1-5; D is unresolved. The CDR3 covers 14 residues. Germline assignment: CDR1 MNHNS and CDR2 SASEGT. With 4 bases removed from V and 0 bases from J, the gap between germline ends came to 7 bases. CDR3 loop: CASSVPGSNQPQHF. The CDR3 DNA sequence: TGTGCCAGCAGTGTCCCAGGTAGCAATCAGCCCCAGCATTTT.

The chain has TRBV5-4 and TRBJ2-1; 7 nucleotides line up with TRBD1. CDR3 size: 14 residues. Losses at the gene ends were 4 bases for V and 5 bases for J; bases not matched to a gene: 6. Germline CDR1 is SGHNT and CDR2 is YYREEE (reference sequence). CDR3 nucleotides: TGTGCCAGCAGCGGCGTCGGGACAGACAATGAGCAGTTCTTC. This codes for CASSGVGTDNEQFF.

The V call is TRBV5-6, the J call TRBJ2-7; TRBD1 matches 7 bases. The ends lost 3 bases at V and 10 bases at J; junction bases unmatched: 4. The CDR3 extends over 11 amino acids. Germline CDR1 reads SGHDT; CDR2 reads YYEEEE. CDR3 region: CASSWDSRQYF. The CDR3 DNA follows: TGTGCCAGCAGCTGGGACAGCAGACAGTACTTC.

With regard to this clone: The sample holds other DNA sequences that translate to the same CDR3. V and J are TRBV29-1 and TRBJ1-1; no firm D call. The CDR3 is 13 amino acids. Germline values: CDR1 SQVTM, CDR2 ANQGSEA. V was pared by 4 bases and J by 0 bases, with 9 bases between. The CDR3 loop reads CSVVVQLNTEAFF. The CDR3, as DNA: TGCAGCGTTGTGGTACAGTTGAACACTGAAGCTTTCTTT.